This T cell receptor beta chain was retrieved from a study of metastatic and nonmetastatic thyroid tumors (dated by TCRdb to about 2020). General notes on the study: The researchers compared repertoires between peripheral blood samples and tumor or nodule tissue samples from patients with malignant or benign thyroid disease. Study-level results and caveats: TCR beta diversity was reported as significantly higher in malignant tumors than in benign nodules, in both blood and tumor samples.

Inclusive of the bounding cysteine and phenylalanine, the CDR3 is 15 residues long. The kept DNA is CDR3 alone, 45 bases in frame from the first base. According to the germline V gene, CDR1 reads SGHVS and CDR2 reads FQNEAQ. No patient had received any treatment before thyroid surgery. Using T-cell receptor beta sequencing, the researchers looked back retrospectively at clinical samples from patients, gathered between about 2011 and 2018. Library prep was done by PCR. The listed sequencing device is Illumina HiSeq 4000. High-throughput sequencing was used to profile the TCR beta-chain CDR3 region of each patient. The authors processed their data as follows. A classifier to discriminate distant-metastatic papillary thyroid cancer patients was built from CDR3 differences across clinicopathological groups. Repertoire diversity was assessed with the Shannon index, and tumor-blood repertoire similarity with the Morisita-Horn index. TCRdb itself trimmed the public reads at Q25 with fastp, ran MiXCR and retained productive beta chains. TCRdb's processing, not the study's, gives the V and J calls here. The sample includes around 13,000 clones, with roughly a quarter observed a single time. The top ten clonotypes cover less than 9.5% of the sample.

With regard to this clone: What antigen it recognizes has not been identified. Germline is not matched at one junction end, which may reflect a read error.

The V and J genes are TRBV7-8 and TRBJ2-7; TRBD2 is a possible D gene, resting on 5 matching bases. The sequenced material came from blood. The TCR sequence derives from a female donor with papillary thyroid cancer or a benign thyroid nodule (not recorded which). Some clones in this sample may be carry-over from other donors' samples. CDR3 reads: CSSSLAFGPIYEQYF. The sequenced DNA: TGCTCCAGCAGCTTAGCGTTCGGGCCTATCTACGAGCAGTACTTC.